These 16 T cell receptor beta chains share one sample of origin, sequenced in a study of blood T cells in healthy people across ages. Alongside a J-beta primer mix, a sample-barcoded 5' primer served in a second PCR lasting roughly 6 to 11 cycles. TCRdb re-called the 5' RACE reads with MiXCR, one entry per CDR3 protein. Found here are about a million distinct CDR3 sequences, roughly 48% of them singletons; the top ten hold around an eighth. Sequencing used blood. All receptors derive from a man aged 30 to 39 in good health.

The chain employs TRBV5-1 and TRBJ2-2; D uncertain. V was cut by 0 bases and J by 4 bases, with 13 bases left in between. Germline V CDR1 and CDR2: SGHRS, YFSETQ. This CDR3 contains 16 residues. The CDR3: CASSLDPGSGTGELFF. In DNA form, the CDR3 reads TGCGCCAGCAGCTTGGACCCGGGTTCGGGCACCGGGGAGCTGTTTTTT.

This sequence joins TRBV5-1 and TRBJ1-1, with 7 positions matching TRBD1. The CDR3 length is 15 residues. Germline CDR1 SGHRS, CDR2 YFSETQ. The junction had 6 bases not matched to a gene; V was cut back by 0 bases and J by 4 bases. CDR3 region: CASSLGAGGGTEAFF. DNA of the CDR3: TGCGCCAGCAGCTTGGGAGCAGGGGGAGGCACTGAAGCTTTCTTT.

This clonotype appeared once. Germline and junction disagree at one end, which may indicate a read error. The rearrangement joins TRBV5-5 to TRBJ1-5; D is possibly TRBD1 (6 bases). Germline loops: CDR1 SGHKS, CDR2 YYEKEE (reference sequence). The CDR3 sequence is 15 residues long. The CDR3 spells CASSPAGTHNQPQHF. DNA for the CDR3: TGTGCCAGCAGCCCCGCCGGGACACACAATCAGCCTCAGCATTTT.

About this clonotype itself: With only one base between it and a far larger clone, this is likely a read error. Given the absence of the conserved phenylalanine or tryptophan at the CDR3 end, a read error is likely. The CDR3 spells CASSVGGTDTQYL. The CDR3 bases are TGTGCCAGCAGCGTAGGGGGCACAGATACGCAGTATCTT. The rearrangement uses TRBV11-3 and TRBJ2-3, with D possibly matching TRBD1 (5 bases). This CDR3 has 13 residues. Trimming left V 5 bases short and J 1 base short, with 7 bases between. Germline CDR1 is SGHNT and CDR2 is YENEEA.

This clonotype was detected only a few times. The V and J genes are TRBV10-3 and TRBJ2-3; TRBD2 matches 7 bases. This CDR3 is built from 15 residues. The V segment lost 4 bases and the J segment 2 bases; nucleotides outside the gene matches: 6. Per germline, CDR1 ENHRY and CDR2 SYGVKD. The chain's CDR3 is CAISAPSGTTDTQYF. The CDR3, as DNA: TGTGCCATCAGTGCCCCTAGCGGTACCACAGATACGCAGTATTTT.

The rearrangement uses TRBV24-1 and TRBJ1-2; 10 bases are shared with TRBD1. Germline V gene data show CDR1 as KGHDR and CDR2 as SFDVKD. The CDR3 spans 14 residues. After removal of 5 bases from V and 8 bases from J, the junction contained 7 bases not matched to a gene. CDR3 in amino acids: CATSGPGTGEGYTF. In DNA form, the CDR3 reads TGTGCCACCAGTGGCCCCGGGACAGGGGAAGGCTACACCTTC.

The genes are TRBV10-3 and TRBJ2-1; D remains unclear. The germline V and J ends were trimmed by 5 bases and 13 bases, with 21 bases remaining between them. Germline V gene sequence: CDR1 ENHRY, CDR2 SYGVKD. There are 14 residues in the CDR3. The CDR3 reads CAISHEDTQESQFF. The CDR3 coding sequence is TGTGCCATCAGTCATGAAGACACGCAAGAGTCCCAGTTCTTC.

Concerning this clonotype itself: A read error may produce the germline difference seen at one junction end. V gene TRBV7-9 combines with J gene TRBJ2-1, with 10 bases that match TRBD2. This CDR3 region has 15 residues. Germline CDR1 and CDR2: SEHNR and FQNEAQ (reference sequence). The DNA of the CDR3 is TGTGCCTGCAGCCGGGGGACTAGCGATTACAATGAGCAGTTCTTC. It yields the protein CACSRGTSDYNEQFF.

This clonotype appeared a few times. The chain has TRBV28 and TRBJ1-6; D gene uncertain. Germline CDR1 reads MDHEN; CDR2 reads SYDVKM. This CDR3 is 19 amino acids long. Deletions cut 2 bases from V and 7 bases from J, with 24 bases between. The CDR3 sequence: CASSLTNSRLLNRNSPLHF. DNA of the CDR3: TGTGCCAGCAGTTTAACTAACTCCCGTCTGCTGAATCGGAATTCACCCCTCCACTTT.

The sample holds a few counts of this clonotype. At one boundary the junction diverges from the germline segment, which might be a read error. This rearrangement joins TRBV6-5 to TRBJ1-2; D uncertain. The CDR3 is made up of 15 amino acids. Looked up from germline, CDR1 is MNHEY and CDR2 is SVGAGI. This chain's CDR3 is CASSYSATLSYGYTF. The CDR3, as DNA: TGTGCTAGCAGTTACTCTGCCACCCTAAGCTATGGCTACACCTTC.

This rearrangement joins TRBV20-1 to TRBJ2-7; possible D gene TRBD2, 6 bases. The CDR3 contains 14 residues. Germline CDR1 and CDR2: DFQATT and SNEGSKA (reference sequence). Deletions cut 1 base from V and 0 bases from J, with 10 bases between. The CDR3 is CSARGEADSYEQYF. Written as DNA, the CDR3 is TGCAGTGCTAGAGGGGAGGCGGACTCCTACGAGCAGTACTTC.

This sequence joins TRBV10-3 and TRBJ2-5; 7 bases are shared with TRBD2. Germline lookup yields CDR1 ENHRY and CDR2 SYGVKD. The V gene end was trimmed by 4 bases and the J gene end by 3 bases; junction bases not matched to a gene: 8. This CDR3 is built from 15 residues. The CDR3 nucleotides read TGTGCCATCAGTGCTCCCTCGGCGGGGGAAGAGACCCAGTACTTC. Protein product: CAISAPSAGEETQYF.

The V call is TRBV6-1, the J call TRBJ2-5; the D gene is possibly TRBD2 (5 bases). The CDR3 covers 13 residues. The V end was cut by 4 bases, the J end by 4 bases, with 10 bases between. Per the germline V gene, CDR1 is MNHNS and CDR2 is SASEGT. The CDR3 loop reads CASSGRAAETQYF. The CDR3 DNA follows: TGTGCCAGCAGTGGTCGAGCGGCAGAGACCCAGTACTTC.

Comment on this clonotype: The junction departs from the called germline gene at one end, perhaps through a read error. V gene TRBV24-1 combines with J gene TRBJ2-1; D perhaps matches TRBD2 (5 bases). The CDR3 consists of 11 residues. Germline V CDR1 and CDR2: KGHDR, SFDVKD. The DNA of the CDR3 is TGCGCCACCAGTGCGGGCGAAGAAAAGTTCTTC. It encodes CATSAGEEKFF.

This clonotype was seen a few times. The V and J genes are TRBV21-1 and TRBJ2-7. The last part of the DNA fits TRBJ2-4 better; the J call may be wrong. TRBV21-1 is a known pseudogene. CDR3 size: 15 residues. CDR3 DNA: TGTGCCAGCAGCGCACGACACAAGGAAACGAACATTCAGTACTTC. Its translation is CASSARHKETNIQYF.

This chain joins TRBV12-3 or TRBV12-4 and TRBJ1-1, with 8 positions matching TRBD1. After removal of 5 bases from V and 5 bases from J, the junction contained 7 bases not matched to a gene. The CDR3 runs 14 residues. The CDR3 loop reads CASSTLNRGTEAFF. DNA for the CDR3: TGTGCCAGCAGTACTTTAAACAGGGGGACTGAAGCTTTCTTT.